The subject of this entry is one T cell receptor (beta chain). This sample stems from a study of blood T cell repertoires in COVID-19. Study background: Sites in the United States, Italy and Spain provided acute and convalescent COVID-19 samples. PBMCs, B-cell-depleted T cells, or T cells were the source of the cDNA or gDNA that made up the material.

Some clones are missing from TCRdb's copy, which holds only in-frame ones; the method was immunoSEQ multiplex PCR. The data show 250,000 to 400,000 clones, approximately 87% seen once. Sequencing was performed on peripheral blood. The origin of this receptor is a woman in her 30s with COVID-19, enrolled during active disease.

Here the CDR3 DNA reads TGTGCCAGCAGGCCTTTGGGAGCAGATACGCAGTATTTT. Translated, it gives CASRPLGADTQYF. The J gene is TRBJ2-3, the V gene TRBV6-2 or TRBV6-3, with D perhaps TRBD2 (5 bases). Deletions cut 6 bases from V and 4 bases from J, with 11 bases between. The CDR3 consists of 13 residues. Germline CDR1 MNHEY, CDR2 SVGEGT.